Listed below are T cell receptor beta chains from one sample, sequenced in a study of blood T cells in healthy people across ages. TCRdb re-called the 5' RACE reads through MiXCR, storing one row per CDR3 protein. The sample holds 1.8 million or so distinct CDR3 sequences, about 39% seen once. Sample: blood. These receptors all stem from a human donor in good health. CDR3s include the opening cysteine and the closing phenylalanine or tryptophan. Fields, in order: J gene, D gene, clone size, V gene, CDR3 DNA, CDR3 protein. The D gene is left open where the match is weak. Expanded clones are given a class, and other clones once, few, many or no size at all.

TRBJ1-5,TRBD1,-,TRBV7-9,TGTGCCAACAGCGGGACAGGGGGATCTTATGGTCCCCAGCATTTT,CANSGTGGSYGPQHF
TRBJ2-7,-,-,TRBV29-1,TGCAGCGTTGAAGGGGGCACAACCTACGAGCAGTACTTC,CSVEGGTTYEQYF
TRBJ2-3,TRBD1,-,TRBV20-1,TGCAGTGCTCCGTCTCTAGGGGGCGATACGCAGTATTTT,CSAPSLGGDTQYF
TRBJ2-5,-,few,TRBV11-1,TGTGCCAGCAGCTTAGAGACGATTCAAGAGACCCAGTACTTC,CASSLETIQETQYF
TRBJ2-7,-,-,TRBV5-8,TGTGCCAGCAGCTTCACGAATCCACCAGGCTACAATGAGCAGTACTTC,CASSFTNPPGYNEQYF
TRBJ1-5,-,-,TRBV20-1,TGCAGTGCTGCTTTCGGCCCTTTTGGGAATCAGCCCCAGCATTTT,CSAAFGPFGNQPQHF
TRBJ2-3,-,-,TRBV11-2,TGTGCCAGCAGCCCACCGTTCCGAACCACAGATACGCAGTATTTT,CASSPPFRTTDTQYF
TRBJ2-1,TRBD1,few,TRBV7-2,TGTGCCAGCAGTTACCGGGACAGGGGTGAGCAGTTCTTC,CASSYRDRGEQFF
TRBJ1-4,-,few,TRBV7-9,TGTGCCAGCAGCACCCGACAGGCGAGAAATGAAAAACTGTTTTTT,CASSTRQARNEKLFF
TRBJ2-7,-,-,TRBV28,TGTGCCAGCACCCCAAGCGGGACACGTTCCTACGAGCAGTACTTC,CASTPSGTRSYEQYF
TRBJ1-5,-,few,TRBV12-3/TRBV12-4,TGTGCCAGCAGTTTCGGACTTTTCAATCAGCCCCAGCATTTT,CASSFGLFNQPQHF
TRBJ1-2,-,few,TRBV10-3,TGTGCCATCAGTGTTTGGGGTGACTATGGCTACACCTTC,CAISVWGDYGYTF
TRBJ2-7,TRBD2,-,TRBV19,TGTGCCAGTAGTATAGAGCTAGCGGATTTCTCCTACGAGCAGTACTTC,CASSIELADFSYEQYF
TRBJ2-5,-,few,TRBV12-3/TRBV12-4,TGTGCCAGCAGCGTCGAAGGGTCAGAGACCCAGTACTTC,CASSVEGSETQYF
TRBJ1-5,-,-,TRBV6-5,TGTGCCAGCAGTTCCTGGGGGGGCAATCAGCCCCAGCATTTT,CASSSWGGNQPQHF
TRBJ2-4,-,-,TRBV12-3/TRBV12-4,TGTGCCAGCAGTTTAGTTGGGGGAAACATTCAGTACTTC,CASSLVGGNIQYF
TRBJ2-3,TRBD2,few,TRBV7-3,TGTGCCAGCAGCTCACCTAGCGGGGGCTACACAGATACGCAGTATTTT,CASSSPSGGYTDTQYF
TRBJ2-7,-,few,TRBV5-1,TGCGCCAGCAGCCAAAGGCCCGGGTCCCTAGGCGAGCAGTACTTC,CASSQRPGSLGEQYF
TRBJ2-3,-,-,TRBV7-2,TGTGCCAGCAGCTTAGTGTTGCTAGGCACAGATACGCAGTATTTT,CASSLVLLGTDTQYF
TRBJ2-1,TRBD1,-,TRBV4-1,TGCGCCAGCAGCCCTTTACCTGACAGGGATGAGCAGTTCTTC,CASSPLPDRDEQFF
TRBJ2-1,TRBD2,-,TRBV5-1,TGCGCCAGCAGCTTGTCGCTAGCGGCATACAATGAGCAGTTCTTC,CASSLSLAAYNEQFF
TRBJ2-3,-,-,TRBV4-2,TGTGCCAGCGGTCCATCAGACACAGATACGCAGTATTTT,CASGPSDTDTQYF
TRBJ2-5,-,-,TRBV20-1,TGCAGTGCTAGAGATCGTCGTGGAGGGCGAATCGAGACCCAGTACTTC,CSARDRRGGRIETQYF
TRBJ2-3,-,few,TRBV25-1,TGTGCCAGCAGTGTCCGACTAGTTAATACGCAGTATTTT,CASSVRLVNTQYF
TRBJ1-2,-,few,TRBV29-1,TGCAGCGTAACGGAGGGTGGCGGCTATGGCTACACCTTC,CSVTEGGGYGYTF
TRBJ2-1,TRBD2,few,TRBV12-3/TRBV12-4,TGTGCCAGCGGAGACCCGGGAGGCACCAGCTCCTACAGTGAGCAGTTCTTC,CASGDPGGTSSYSEQFF
TRBJ2-6,-,-,TRBV24-1,TGTGCCACCAGTGATTTAAACTGGACTTTC,CATSDLNWTF
TRBJ1-5,-,few,TRBV24-1,TGTGCCACCAGTGATTCCAACAGCCCAAATCAGCCCCAGCATTTT,CATSDSNSPNQPQHF
TRBJ2-3,TRBD1,-,TRBV12-3/TRBV12-4,TGTGCCAGCAGACCCGGGACAGGAATTGGGCGAGATACGCAGTATTTT,CASRPGTGIGRDTQYF
TRBJ1-6,-,-,TRBV20-1,TGCAGTGCTCCGGGAGTAGGCAATTCACCCCTCCACTTT,CSAPGVGNSPLHF
TRBJ2-6,-,-,TRBV6-1,TGTGCCAGCAGTGACACCGGGGCTAACTCTGGGGCCAACGTCCTGACTTTC,CASSDTGANSGANVLTF
TRBJ1-6,-,-,TRBV7-8,TGTGCCAGCAGCAGGGTAGAGAATTCACCCCTCCACTTT,CASSRVENSPLHF
TRBJ1-6,-,many,TRBV12-3/TRBV12-4,TGTGCCAGCCGGAGACAAGGGAATTCACCCCTCCACTTT,CASRRQGNSPLHF
TRBJ2-6,-,few,TRBV7-2,TGTGCCAGCAGCTTAGGGGGTCCCGCTGGGGCCAACGTCCTGACTTTC,CASSLGGPAGANVLTF
TRBJ2-2,-,-,TRBV12-5,TGTGCTAGTGGTTTATACAGCTTGAACACCGGGGAGCTGTTTTTT,CASGLYSLNTGELFF
TRBJ2-5,-,-,TRBV5-4,TGTGCCAGTCAACTGGCGGGGCCAGAAGAGACCCAGTACTTC,CASQLAGPEETQYF
TRBJ2-1,TRBD2,-,TRBV4-3,TGCGCCAGCAGCCAGGACCGACTAGCGGGCTTCTACAATGAGAAGTTCTTC,CASSQDRLAGFYNEKFF
TRBJ2-1,TRBD1,few,TRBV29-1,TGCAGCGTTGAAGATCCAGGGACAGGCCCAAATGAGCAGTTCTTC,CSVEDPGTGPNEQFF
TRBJ2-1,TRBD2,few,TRBV7-2,TGTGCCAGCAGCAGAGGGAAGAGTTCGGGGGGGCTATATGAGCAGTTCTTC,CASSRGKSSGGLYEQFF
TRBJ2-1,TRBD2,-,TRBV29-1,TGCAGCGTTGAAGGATTCTTGGCGGGGGTTTCTTCTTATGAGCAGTTCTTC,CSVEGFLAGVSSYEQFF
TRBJ2-1,-,once,TRBV5-1,TGCGCCAGCAGCTTGGAGGGCTTTAGCTCCTACAATGAGCAGTTCTTC,CASSLEGFSSYNEQFF
TRBJ2-4,-,few,TRBV7-2,TGTGCCAGCAGCTCAGACAGGTACACTACGAAGCAGTACTTC,CASSSDRYTTKQYF
TRBJ2-7,TRBD1,many,TRBV2,TGTGCCAGCGGGACAGTTTTCGACTACGAGCAGTACTTC,CASGTVFDYEQYF
TRBJ1-6,-,-,TRBV4-3,TGCGCCAGCAGCCAAGAGGGGACTTTATGGTCACCCCTCCACTTT,CASSQEGTLWSPLHF
TRBJ2-7,TRBD1,few,TRBV6-2/TRBV6-3,TGTGCCAGCAGATCAGACAGGGCCCTCTACGAGCAGTACTTC,CASRSDRALYEQYF
TRBJ2-7,-,few,TRBV9,TGTGCCAGCAGCGCTACAGGGCTCGAGCAGTACTTC,CASSATGLEQYF
TRBJ1-2,-,-,TRBV7-9,TGTGCCAGCAGCAAAGAACCGAACTATGGCTACACCTTC,CASSKEPNYGYTF
TRBJ2-3,-,-,TRBV11-2,TGTGCCAGCAGCCCTGATTGGAACACAGATACGCAGTATTTT,CASSPDWNTDTQYF